These T cell receptor beta chains were read from a single sample in a study of blood T cell repertoires in COVID-19. TCRdb's table, derived via immunoSEQ multiplex PCR, lists solely in-frame clones and lacks some. This table has about 180,000 clones, about 81% appearing once. Sequencing input: peripheral blood. Receptors were obtained from a woman older than 75 with COVID-19, enrolled during active disease. Both conserved end residues are part of each CDR3. The D gene is left open where the match is weak. Expanded clones are given a class, and other clones once, few, many or no size at all.

v_gene	j_gene	d_gene	abundance	CDR3aa	CDR3nt
TRBV5-4	TRBJ2-1	TRBD2	-	CASSRGRGGYNEQFF	TGTGCCAGCAGCCGGGGGCGGGGGGGCTACAATGAGCAGTTCTTC
TRBV7-9	TRBJ1-1	-	once	CASSTLPGSFTEAFF	TGTGCCAGCAGCACACTCCCGGGGAGTTTCACTGAAGCTTTCTTT
TRBV18	TRBJ1-1	-	-	CASSPNQGWAEAFF	TGTGCCAGCTCACCTAACCAGGGGTGGGCTGAAGCTTTCTTT
TRBV6-6	TRBJ1-2	TRBD1	-	CASSWPGQGGGYTF	TGTGCCAGCAGTTGGCCGGGACAGGGAGGCGGCTACACCTTC
TRBV4-3	TRBJ1-3	TRBD1	-	CASSYGQGPSSGNTIYF	TGCGCCAGCAGCTACGGACAGGGGCCTAGCTCTGGAAACACCATATATTTT
TRBV5-6	TRBJ2-2	-	-	CASSPTPGTGELFF	TGTGCCAGCAGCCCGACCCCGGGTACCGGGGAGCTGTTTTTT
TRBV27	TRBJ1-2	-	-	CASRDRDYGYTF	TGTGCCAGCAGGGACAGAGACTATGGCTACACCTTC
TRBV9	TRBJ2-2	TRBD2	-	CASSVVGGGAGGPTGELFF	TGTGCCAGCAGCGTAGTAGGAGGGGGAGCGGGAGGGCCAACCGGGGAGCTGTTTTTT
TRBV7-9	TRBJ2-5	TRBD1	-	CASSLHGQDQETQYF	TGTGCCAGCAGCTTACATGGACAGGACCAAGAGACCCAGTACTTC
TRBV24-1	TRBJ2-3	TRBD2	-	CATSDLGTSGGNTDTQYF	TGTGCCACCAGTGATTTGGGGACTAGCGGGGGCAACACAGATACGCAGTATTTT
TRBV20-1	TRBJ1-5	-	-	CSASEGAQPQHF	TGCAGTGCTAGTGAGGGAGCCCAGCCCCAGCATTTT
TRBV2	TRBJ1-2	TRBD1	few	CASSIRTGGIHGYTF	TGTGCCAGCAGTATCCGGACAGGGGGTATCCATGGCTACACCTTC
TRBV28	TRBJ1-1	-	-	CASSFWTTMNTEAFF	TGTGCCAGCAGTTTCTGGACAACCATGAACACTGAAGCTTTCTTT
TRBV2	TRBJ2-1	-	-	CASRLESHYNEQFF	TGTGCCAGCCGACTAGAATCCCATTACAATGAGCAGTTCTTC
TRBV27	TRBJ2-3	-	-	CASSLGGTDTQYF	TGTGCCAGCAGTTTAGGCGGTACAGATACGCAGTATTTT
TRBV21-1	TRBJ2-2	-	-	CASSKVGTGRVNTGELFF	TGTGCCAGCAGCAAAGTTGGGACAGGGAGAGTCAACACCGGGGAGCTGTTTTTT
TRBV5-1	TRBJ2-1	TRBD2	-	CASSVNSGSINEQFF	TGCGCCAGCAGCGTAAATAGCGGGAGTATCAATGAGCAGTTCTTC
TRBV28	TRBJ1-2	TRBD1	-	CASSSGQGGYGYTF	TGTGCCAGCAGCTCGGGACAGGGGGGCTATGGCTACACCTTC
TRBV28	TRBJ2-4	-	-	CASRTTGYIQYF	TGTGCCAGCAGAACAACAGGGTACATTCAGTACTTC
TRBV4-1	TRBJ2-7	-	-	CASSQLVTYEQYF	TGCGCCAGCAGCCAACTTGTAACCTACGAGCAGTACTTC
TRBV14	TRBJ2-1	TRBD2	-	CASSHSGGEQFF	TGTGCCAGCAGCCATTCGGGAGGCGAGCAGTTCTTC
TRBV10-3	TRBJ2-3	TRBD2	-	CAIKASGDAADTQYF	TGTGCCATCAAGGCTAGCGGGGACGCGGCAGATACGCAGTATTTT